These T cell receptor beta chains were read from a single sample in a study of STAT5B mutations in CD4+ large granular lymphocyte leukemia. Libraries were prepared by immunoSEQ multiplex PCR; TCRdb keeps only in-frame clonotypes and omits some of them. The repertoire holds approximately 30,000 clones, with around 80% as singletons. The sequenced sample consisted of CD4+ T cells from blood buffy coats. These receptors originate from a human donor in good health. Each CDR3 is given with its conserved first and last residue. D genes are given only for firm matches. For some rows the clone size is stated as once, few or many, or as a class when expanded; others skip it.

D: TRBD1; V: TRBV11-2; J: TRBJ1-3; length: 16; size: NA; CDR3: CASSFPGTGAGNTIYF; DNA: TGTGCCAGCAGCTTCCCCGGGACAGGGGCTGGAAACACCATATATTTT
D: NA; V: TRBV2; J: TRBJ2-5; length: 13; size: NA; CDR3: CASSDDVQETQYF; DNA: TGTGCCAGCAGTGATGACGTCCAAGAGACCCAGTACTTC
D: TRBD2; V: TRBV10-2; J: TRBJ2-3; length: 15; size: NA; CDR3: CASLRLAGGTDTQYF; DNA: TGCGCCAGCCTACGACTAGCGGGGGGAACAGATACGCAGTATTTT
D: TRBD1; V: TRBV18; J: TRBJ1-2; length: 14; size: few; CDR3: CASSSTGLNYGYTF; DNA: TGTGCCAGCTCATCGACAGGGCTGAACTATGGCTACACCTTC
D: TRBD1; V: TRBV7-2; J: TRBJ2-7; length: 17; size: NA; CDR3: CASSLEGQAAPLYEQYF; DNA: TGTGCCAGCAGCTTAGAAGGACAGGCAGCACCTCTGTACGAGCAGTACTTC
D: TRBD2; V: TRBV19; J: TRBJ2-1; length: 15; size: few; CDR3: CASSIGTSFSGEQFF; DNA: TGTGCCAGTAGTATTGGGACTAGCTTTTCTGGGGAGCAGTTCTTC
D: NA; V: TRBV4-1; J: TRBJ1-4; length: 15; size: NA; CDR3: CASSQRGPTNEKLFF; DNA: TGCGCCAGCAGCCAACGGGGGCCAACTAATGAAAAACTGTTTTTT
D: NA; V: TRBV19; J: TRBJ2-1; length: 16; size: NA; CDR3: CASSSLQAQTYNEQFF; DNA: TGTGCCAGTAGTTCCTTACAGGCCCAAACCTACAATGAGCAGTTCTTC
D: TRBD1; V: TRBV2; J: TRBJ1-2; length: 15; size: NA; CDR3: CASIPERQGYYGYTF; DNA: TGTGCCAGCATCCCGGAGAGACAGGGGTACTATGGCTACACCTTC
D: NA; V: TRBV5-4; J: TRBJ2-5; length: 14; size: NA; CDR3: CASSLAGGGETQYF; DNA: TGTGCCAGCAGCTTGGCCGGGGGTGGAGAGACCCAGTACTTC
D: TRBD2; V: TRBV18; J: TRBJ2-2; length: 18; size: NA; CDR3: CASSPTRAGITNTGELFF; DNA: TGTGCCAGCTCACCAACCCGAGCGGGGATAACGAACACCGGGGAGCTGTTTTTT
D: NA; V: TRBV27; J: TRBJ1-6; length: 18; size: NA; CDR3: CASSLSLRGGVPNSPLHF; DNA: TGTGCCAGCAGTTTATCACTGCGGGGAGGGGTGCCTAATTCACCCCTCCACTTT
D: TRBD1; V: TRBV19; J: TRBJ2-1; length: 15; size: NA; CDR3: CASTPSGQPRNEQFF; DNA: TGTGCCAGTACCCCGTCGGGACAGCCGAGGAATGAGCAGTTCTTC
D: TRBD2; V: TRBV19; J: TRBJ2-3; length: 14; size: NA; CDR3: CASRTSGRTDTQYF; DNA: TGTGCCAGTCGGACTAGCGGACGCACAGATACGCAGTATTTT
D: NA; V: TRBV7-6; J: TRBJ2-5; length: 10; size: NA; CDR3: CASSLETQYF; DNA: TGTGCCAGCAGCTTAGAGACCCAGTACTTC
D: NA; V: TRBV7-9; J: TRBJ1-2; length: 13; size: NA; CDR3: CASSRQVPYGYTF; DNA: TGTGCCAGCAGCCGACAGGTGCCCTATGGCTACACCTTC
D: TRBD2; V: TRBV2; J: TRBJ2-1; length: 16; size: NA; CDR3: CASSAASGRFDNEQFF; DNA: TGTGCCAGCAGTGCGGCTAGCGGGAGGTTTGACAATGAGCAGTTCTTC
D: NA; V: TRBV4-2; J: TRBJ1-4; length: 15; size: NA; CDR3: CAPSGRDEANEKLFF; DNA: TGTGCCCCCAGTGGAAGGGATGAGGCTAATGAAAAACTGTTTTTT
D: TRBD2; V: TRBV6-6; J: TRBJ2-7; length: 14; size: NA; CDR3: CASTGAGGQYEQYF; DNA: TGTGCCAGCACGGGCGCGGGAGGGCAATACGAGCAGTACTTC
D: NA; V: TRBV6-5; J: TRBJ2-7; length: 12; size: NA; CDR3: CATRDLSYEQYF; DNA: TGTGCCACTCGGGACCTTTCCTACGAGCAGTACTTC
D: NA; V: TRBV27; J: TRBJ2-7; length: 16; size: NA; CDR3: CASRPASLGSSYEQYF; DNA: TGTGCCAGCAGACCCGCTAGTCTGGGGAGCTCCTACGAGCAGTACTTC
D: TRBD1; V: TRBV5-6; J: TRBJ2-2; length: 15; size: few; CDR3: CASSWGTVGAGELFF; DNA: TGTGCCAGCAGCTGGGGGACAGTTGGTGCCGGGGAGCTGTTTTTT
D: TRBD2; V: TRBV2; J: TRBJ2-6; length: 15; size: NA; CDR3: CASSPSGAAGSVLTF; DNA: TGTGCCAGCAGTCCTAGCGGGGCGGCGGGTTCGGTCCTGACTTTC
D: NA; V: TRBV11-3; J: TRBJ1-1; length: 14; size: NA; CDR3: CASSLDQGGTEAFF; DNA: TGTGCCAGCAGCTTAGATCAGGGCGGGACTGAAGCTTTCTTT
D: TRBD2; V: TRBV2; J: TRBJ2-5; length: 14; size: NA; CDR3: CASRFLAERGTQYF; DNA: TGTGCCAGCAGGTTCCTAGCGGAGCGCGGGACCCAGTACTTC